This T cell receptor (beta chain) was profiled in a study of shared clonotypes between healthy human individuals. Study-wide points: Compared with clonotypes that all four donors shared, non-shared clonotypes had lower generation probabilities. Naive CD4 clonotypes were shared across a handful of donors at 4.5% to 6.5%. The study generally estimated greater richness for naive than memory subsets.

Splitting of CD4+ cells produced CD45RA+ naive and CD45RA-negative memory subsets. Some clones are missing from TCRdb's copy, which holds only in-frame ones; the method was immunoSEQ multiplex PCR. The top ten clones hold 1.7% of a sample with about 700,000 clones, about 74% of them seen once. This clone was seen a handful of times. Its antigen is not identified. Germline loops: CDR1 SGHKS, CDR2 YYEKEE (reference sequence). The CDR3 consists of 12 residues. The V end was cut by 1 base, the J end by 6 bases, with 4 bases between. The TCR comes from a woman in her twenties or thirties in good health. The chain employs TRBV5-5 and TRBJ2-2; no definite D call. Sequencing input: memory CD4+ T cells sorted from blood. Subset noted: CD45RA-negative fraction. Written as DNA, the CDR3 is TGTGCCAGCAGCTTGCCACCCGGGGAGCTGTTTTTT. It specifies CASSLPPGELFF.